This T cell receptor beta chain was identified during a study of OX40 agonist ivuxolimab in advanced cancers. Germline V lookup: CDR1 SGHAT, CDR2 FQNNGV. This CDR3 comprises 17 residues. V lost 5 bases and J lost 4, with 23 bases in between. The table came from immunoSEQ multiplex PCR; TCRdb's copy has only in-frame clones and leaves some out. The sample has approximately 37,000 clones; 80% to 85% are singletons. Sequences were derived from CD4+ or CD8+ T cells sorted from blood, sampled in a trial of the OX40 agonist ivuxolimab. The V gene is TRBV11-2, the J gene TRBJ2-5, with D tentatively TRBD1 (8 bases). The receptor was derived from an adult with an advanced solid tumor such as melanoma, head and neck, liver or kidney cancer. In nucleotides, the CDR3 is TGTGCCAGCAGCGGACGGACAGGGAGGGTGGTAGGAGAGACCCAGTACTTC. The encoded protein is CASSGRTGRVVGETQYF.